The TCR beta chain under discussion was sequenced for a study of T cell changes during pregnancy in multiple sclerosis (dated by TCRdb to about 2019). Concerning the study at large: The study examined how the T cell repertoire changed over the course of pregnancy in women with multiple sclerosis.

As concerns this clone: The target of this receptor is not known. No base qualities exist here, and no much larger clone lies one base off it.

CDR1 SEHNR and CDR2 FQNEAQ are derived from the germline V gene (reference sequence). Its CDR3 holds 13 amino acids, cysteine through phenylalanine. The read is trimmed to its CDR3 DNA, 39 bases read in frame from base 1. V and J are truncated by 3 bases and 8 bases respectively, leaving an intervening sequence of 13 bases. Libraries were constructed by the immunoSEQ multiplex PCR assay. Held by TCRdb, this immuneACCESS table contains in-frame sequences only and omits some clones. Under half of the omission traces to an unresolved V gene where checked; the cause of the rest is unknown. The sample profile shows about 89,000 clones; 90% to 95% of them were found once. Around 0.84% of the sample is taken by the ten largest.

The rearrangement joined TRBV7-9 to TRBJ1-1; the D gene lacks a confident call. This TCR was recovered from a female donor with multiple sclerosis, enrolled in a pregnancy study. The sample here was peripheral blood, taken in the third trimester of pregnancy. The nucleotides read TGTGCCAGCAGCTTTCCAGGCTCGATGGAAGCTTTCTTT. This yields the protein CASSFPGSMEAFF.